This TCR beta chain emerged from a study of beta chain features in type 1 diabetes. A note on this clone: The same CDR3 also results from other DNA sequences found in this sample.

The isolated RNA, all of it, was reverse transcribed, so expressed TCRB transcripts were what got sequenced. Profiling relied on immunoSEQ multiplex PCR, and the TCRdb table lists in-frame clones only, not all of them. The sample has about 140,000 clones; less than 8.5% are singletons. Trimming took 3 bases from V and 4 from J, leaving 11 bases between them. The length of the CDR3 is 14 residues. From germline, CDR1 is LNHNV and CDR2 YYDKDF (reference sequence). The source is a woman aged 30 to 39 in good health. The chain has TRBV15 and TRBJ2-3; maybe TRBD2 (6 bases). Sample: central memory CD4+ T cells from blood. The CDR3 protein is CATSRDPSADTQYF. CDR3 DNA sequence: TGTGCCACCAGCAGGGATCCTAGCGCAGATACGCAGTATTTT.